This TCR beta chain was documented in a study of CD8+CD57+ T cells in acquired aplastic anemia. Study details: Sorted CD4+ and CD8+ cells yielded about 3 ug of DNA on average.

Flow cytometry had shown expanded CD8+CD57+ cells in the patients chosen for sequencing. Points from the study as a whole: There were 25 to 30 CD8+ CDR3 sequences that occurred in both patients and controls.

Comment on this clonotype: Its target is not known.

Genomic DNA was employed as the template in profiling TCR beta VDJ and CDR3. TCRdb independently ran MiXCR on the reads; one entry per CDR3 protein. The sample yields around 200,000 distinct CDR3 sequences, around 60% seen once. The CDR3 totals 14 residues. The V and J ends lost 7 bases and 5 bases respectively, with 17 bases between them. CDR1 SNHLY and CDR2 FYNNEI come from the germline V gene. This TCR derives from a human donor with aplastic anemia. V gene TRBV2 combines with J gene TRBJ2-5; tentatively, D is TRBD2 (6 bases). Sequenced input: sorted CD4+, CD8+, or CD8+CD57+ T cells (not recorded which) from PBMCs. DNA for the CDR3: TGTGCCAGCAAACTTTACCGGGAGTATGAGACCCAGTACTTC. The encoded protein is CASKLYREYETQYF.